The 27 T cell receptor beta chains presented below share a single source sample, sequenced in a study of T-cell memory formation after mild COVID-19. TCRdb re-called the 5' RACE reads with MiXCR, one entry per CDR3 protein. There are hundreds of thousands of distinct CDR3 sequences in the sample; 8.2% occur only once, and approximately 23% lies in the top ten. The sequencing sample was made of PBMCs or a T cell subset sorted from them (not recorded which). The receptor set was obtained from a man between 18 and 35 years old who had mild COVID-19 (a few samples of this study predate the infection). Cell type and time point are not known.

This clonotype was found a few times. V usage is TRBV5-1 and J usage is TRBJ2-7; 12 bases agree with TRBD1. The germline CDR1 and CDR2 sequences are SGHRS and YFSETQ. The length of the CDR3 is 15 residues. V lost 4 bases and J lost 7; bases outside the gene matches: 9. The CDR3 bases are TGCGCCAGCAGCCTCATGGGACAGGGGGCGGAAGAGCAGTACTTC. The encoded protein is CASSLMGQGAEEQYF.

This clonotype showed up many times. The chain uses TRBV15 and TRBJ1-2; TRBD1 might be the D (6 bases). Deletions cut 3 bases from V and 8 bases from J, with 13 bases between. There are 13 residues in the CDR3. CDR1 is LNHNV and CDR2 is YYDKDF in the germline V gene (reference sequence). The CDR3 DNA reads as TGTGCCACCAGCAGTAGGGGGGCGCAGGGCTACACCTTC. Amino acid sequence: CATSSRGAQGYTF.

This clonotype was picked up a small number of times. This chain connects TRBV3-1 to TRBJ2-1; 7 nucleotides align to TRBD2. The CDR3 loop spans 17 amino acids. V lost 5 bases to trimming and J lost 8 bases; unmatched junction nucleotides: 18. In germline, CDR1 is LGHDT, CDR2 YNNKEL (reference sequence). In DNA form, the CDR3 reads TGTGCCAGCAGCTGGGATCCCGGGACTACAGTCGTAGATGAGCAGTTCTTC. Protein: CASSWDPGTTVVDEQFF.

This clonotype showed up many times. This chain connects TRBV4-3 to TRBJ1-2; D unresolved. Germline CDR1 and CDR2: LGHNA and YSLEER. This CDR3 is built from 17 residues. The V and J ends lost 0 bases and 2 bases respectively, with 16 bases between them. CDR3 in DNA: TGCGCCAGCAGCCAAGATCCTCATGGGGTCCGAAACTATGGCTACACCTTC. Encoded protein: CASSQDPHGVRNYGYTF.

This clonotype has just a few counts. The rearrangement links TRBV29-1 to TRBJ1-2; a weak D match, TRBD1 (6 bases). The germline V gene has CDR1 SQVTM and CDR2 ANQGSEA. The CDR3 contains 14 residues. V was cut by 4 bases and J by 4 bases, with 16 bases left in between. This CDR3 reads CSVAPGLGGYGYTF. The CDR3, as DNA: TGCAGCGTTGCTCCAGGGTTAGGGGGCTATGGCTACACCTTC.

This rearrangement joins TRBV7-9 to TRBJ2-2, with unresolved D. The germline CDR1 and CDR2 sequences are SEHNR and FQNEAQ (reference sequence). This CDR3 has 13 residues. With 5 bases removed from V and 7 bases from J, the gap between germline ends came to 11 bases. DNA for the CDR3: TGTGCCAGCAGCCCCTCCCGAGGCGGGGAGCTGTTTTTT. Amino acid sequence: CASSPSRGGELFF.

The rearrangement links TRBV18 to TRBJ2-4, with D perhaps TRBD1 or TRBD2 (5 bases each). This CDR3 is built from 16 residues. V lost 2 bases to trimming and J lost 6 bases, with 17 bases between them. The V gene's germline CDR1 is KGHSH and CDR2 LQKENI. CDR3 region: CASSPSLRGAGNIQYF. The CDR3 bases are TGTGCCAGCTCACCATCATTAAGGGGCGCGGGAAACATTCAGTACTTC.

In its sample, this clonotype was seen many times. The rearrangement links TRBV7-2 to TRBJ2-5; D could derive from TRBD1 or TRBD2 (6 bases each). V was trimmed by 11 bases and J by 5 bases, leaving 15 bases between them. The V gene's germline CDR1 is SGHTA and CDR2 FQGNSA. The CDR3 covers 12 residues. CDR3 DNA: TGTGCCTCAGAGGGGGGATGGGAGACCCAGTACTTC. Its protein is CASEGGWETQYF.

This clonotype was found many times. The chain couples TRBV28 to TRBJ2-3; D is perhaps TRBD1 or TRBD2 (5 bases each). The length of the CDR3 is 15 residues. Trimming left V 7 bases short and J 1 base short, with 15 bases between. Germline V gene lookup returns CDR1 MDHEN and CDR2 SYDVKM. CDR3 residues: CASTRGDRRTDTQYF. The CDR3, as DNA: TGTGCCAGCACCCGAGGGGACCGTCGCACAGATACGCAGTATTTT.

V usage is TRBV6-2 or TRBV6-3 and J usage is TRBJ2-6; 9 bases align to TRBD1. The V gene end was trimmed by 4 bases and the J gene end by 0 bases; junction bases not matched to a gene: 13. Germline CDR1 MNHEY, CDR2 SVGEGT. The CDR3 length is 20 residues. Here the CDR3 DNA reads TGTGCCAGCAGTTTCACAATCGGGACAGGGCAACGCTCTGGGGCCAACGTCCTGACTTTC. Translated, it gives CASSFTIGTGQRSGANVLTF.

This clonotype was found a few times. The V call is TRBV29-1, the J call TRBJ2-2; TRBD1 matches at 7 bases. CDR3 length equals 15 residues. Germline trimming cut 4 bases from V and 2 bases from J; bases unmatched to any gene: 7. The germline CDR1 and CDR2 sequences are SQVTM and ANQGSEA. As DNA, the CDR3 is TGCAGCGTTGGGACGGACAGGTTAAACACCGGGGAGCTGTTTTTT. Its protein is CSVGTDRLNTGELFF.

This clonotype appeared a few times. The CDR3 bases are TGTGCCAGCAGTGAGCAGCGGGGGGGCTCCTACGAGCAGTACTTC. Protein sequence: CASSEQRGGSYEQYF. V is TRBV2 and J is TRBJ2-7; 10 nucleotides match TRBD2. CDR1 and CDR2 (germline): SNHLY, FYNNEI. Trimming at V came to 3 bases and at J to 0 bases, leaving 2 bases not matched to a gene. The CDR3 covers 15 residues. Together with reference TRBV2 and TRBJ2-7, the CDR3 gives the full variable domain: EPEVTQTPSHQVTQMGQEVILRCVPISNHLYFYWYRQILGQKVEFLVSFYNNEISEKSEIFDDQFSVERPDGSNFTLKIRSTKLEDSAMYFCASSEQRGGSYEQYFGPGTRLTVT.

This clonotype appeared a few times. The chain couples TRBV20-1 to TRBJ2-3; TRBD2 is a possible D gene (6 bases). The CDR3 extends over 16 amino acids. Germline assignment: CDR1 DFQATT and CDR2 SNEGSKA (reference sequence). Deletions cut 1 base from V and 3 bases from J, with 17 bases between. As DNA, the CDR3 is TGCAGTGCTAGAGTGCTCGGTTTAGCGGCGACAGATACGCAGTATTTT. Translating it yields CSARVLGLAATDTQYF.

This clonotype was detected only a few times. The chain has TRBV7-7 and TRBJ1-1; D might be TRBD1 (5 bases). The CDR3 contains 17 residues. Germline values: CDR1 SSHAT, CDR2 FNYEAQ (reference sequence). Trimming stripped 0 bases from V and 3 bases from J, with 17 bases between. CDR3 sequence: CASSLAFARDGYTEAFF. The CDR3 DNA follows: TGTGCCAGCAGCTTAGCGTTCGCGAGGGACGGGTACACTGAAGCTTTCTTT.

This clonotype was detected only a few times. The chain links TRBV10-3 to TRBJ1-2, with TRBD1 as a possible D gene (5 bases). The CDR3 runs to 13 residues. V lost 3 bases and J 4 bases, leaving 9 bases between the germline ends. Germline V gene lookup returns CDR1 ENHRY and CDR2 SYGVKD. The CDR3 bases are TGTGCCATCAGTGATAAGGGGCGCTATGGCTACACCTTC. Amino acids: CAISDKGRYGYTF.

This clonotype was picked up a small number of times. V usage is TRBV20-1 and J usage is TRBJ2-7; no firm D call. CDR1 and CDR2 from the germline V gene are DFQATT and SNEGSKA (reference sequence). Trimming stripped 1 base from V and 2 bases from J, with 9 bases between. The CDR3 loop spans 13 amino acids. In DNA, the CDR3 is TGCAGTGCTAGAGTGGCCGGAACCTACGAGCAGTACTTC. This encodes CSARVAGTYEQYF.

This clonotype was detected many times. CDR3 nucleotide sequence: TGCAGTGCTCCCCCCTGGGGGCAGGGATCTCGCGAGCAGTACTTC. Residues: CSAPPWGQGSREQYF. The chain is built from TRBV20-1 and TRBJ2-7, with D possibly TRBD1 on 6 matching bases. This CDR3 is built from 15 residues. Germline CDR1 is DFQATT and CDR2 is SNEGSKA (reference sequence). The V and J ends lost 5 bases and 6 bases respectively, with 23 bases between them.

The chain employs TRBV6-5 and TRBJ2-3; tentatively, D is TRBD1 (5 bases). The germline V gene encodes CDR1 MNHEY and CDR2 SVGAGI. Between the trimmed V and J ends, which lost 6 bases and 5 bases, there was a span of 21 bases. The length of the CDR3 is 16 residues. The CDR3 nucleotides read TGTGCCAGCAGCCCTACGGCTCAGGGCTACCGAGATACGCAGTATTTT. As protein: CASSPTAQGYRDTQYF.

J is TRBJ1-2 and V is TRBV12-3 or TRBV12-4; D unclear. The CDR3 extends over 12 amino acids. Between the trimmed V and J ends, which lost 3 bases and 13 bases, there was a span of 15 bases. The CDR3 DNA reads TGTGCCAGCAGTTTTTCACCTGGGTGGGGCACCTTC. Encoded protein: CASSFSPGWGTF.

This clonotype was detected a few times. The chain joins TRBV29-1 to TRBJ1-1, with TRBD1 as a possible D gene (6 bases). V lost 7 bases to trimming and J lost 10 bases, with 22 bases between them. The CDR3 spans 13 residues. Germline-derived CDR1 and CDR2 are SQVTM and ANQGSEA. CDR3: CSARTASTLIAFF. The DNA for the CDR3 is TGCAGCGCCAGGACAGCTAGTACACTGATAGCTTTCTTT. Together with reference TRBV29-1 and TRBJ1-1, the CDR3 gives the full variable domain: SAVISQKPSRDICQRGTSLTIQCQVDSQVTMMFWYRQQPGQSLTLIATANQGSEATYESGFVIDKFPISRPNLTFSTLTVSNMSPEDSSIYLCSARTASTLIAFFGQGTRLTVV.

This rearrangement joins TRBV7-8 to TRBJ1-2; unclear D gene. Germline V gene lookup returns CDR1 SGHVS and CDR2 FQNEAQ. The V gene lost 5 bases and the J gene lost 7 bases, with 17 bases spanning the gap. The CDR3 totals 14 residues. This chain's CDR3 is CASSPSESKGGYTF. The CDR3 nucleotides read TGTGCCAGCAGCCCCTCTGAGTCGAAGGGTGGCTACACCTTC.

This rearrangement joins TRBV29-1 to TRBJ2-5; weak D call: TRBD1 (6 bases). V was clipped by 5 bases and J by 3 bases, with 13 bases between them. CDR1 and CDR2 (germline): SQVTM, ANQGSEA. The length of the CDR3 is 13 residues. CDR3: CSVQQGREETQYF. The CDR3 nucleotides read TGCAGCGTTCAACAGGGAAGGGAAGAGACCCAGTACTTC.

In this sample, this clonotype turned up many times. A junction end diverges from the germline sequence, so it may reflect a read error. The J gene is TRBJ2-3, the V gene TRBV7-9, with 10 bases matching TRBD2. Germline V gene lookup returns CDR1 SEHNR and CDR2 FQNEAQ (reference sequence). The CDR3 has 14 residues. CDR3 residues: CASSIAGGTDTQYF. The CDR3 bases are TGTGCCAGCAGCATAGCGGGGGGAACAGATACGCAGTATTTT.

This chain joins TRBV12-3 or TRBV12-4 and TRBJ1-2; D not certain. The CDR3 has 13 residues. V was cut by 6 bases and J by 2 bases, with 10 bases left in between. Here the CDR3 DNA reads TGTGCCAGCAGCTCACAGTGGAACTATGGCTACACCTTC. Amino acids: CASSSQWNYGYTF.

This clonotype was seen ten or more times. This chain joins TRBV20-1 and TRBJ2-1; D is perhaps TRBD2 (7 bases). Germline lookup yields CDR1 DFQATT and CDR2 SNEGSKA (reference sequence). The CDR3 sequence is 15 residues long. V was trimmed by 3 bases and J by 1 base, leaving 13 bases between them. The CDR3 DNA follows: TGCAGTGCTAGTGAGGGGGGGCGGTCCTACAATGAGCAGTTCTTC. Amino acid sequence: CSASEGGRSYNEQFF.

This clonotype was picked up a small number of times. The chain uses TRBV4-2 and TRBJ2-1, with 7 positions matching TRBD2. Germline V gene sequence: CDR1 LGHNA, CDR2 YNFKEQ. V gave up 4 bases and J gave up 7 bases; unmatched junction bases: 4. There are 13 residues in the CDR3. CDR3 region: CASSPGSGNEQFF. In DNA form, the CDR3 reads TGTGCCAGCAGCCCGGGTAGCGGGAATGAGCAGTTCTTC.

The chain couples TRBV28 to TRBJ2-3, with TRBD2 matching over 9 bases. V gave up 6 bases and J gave up 5 bases; unmatched junction bases: 9. Germline values: CDR1 MDHEN, CDR2 SYDVKM. The CDR3 sequence is 15 residues long. This CDR3 is CASSPDGLALDTQYF. CDR3 DNA sequence: TGTGCCAGCAGCCCTGACGGACTAGCGCTAGATACGCAGTATTTT.